This TCR beta chain is from a study of tumor-infiltrating lymphocytes in primary liver carcinoma. CDR3 length: 16 residues. The V gene end was trimmed by 2 bases and the J gene end by 2 bases; junction bases not matched to a gene: 4. Germline values: CDR1 MNHNY, CDR2 SVGAGI (reference sequence). Both RNA and DNA were isolated together from around 20-30 mg of bulk tissue that had not been sorted. General study findings and limits: Relative to blood, tumors carried a significantly larger fraction of the repertoire in their top 250 clones (p = 0.039).

This clonotype has ten or more counts. Its antigen is not known. TCR beta cDNA was prepared out of 500 ng total RNA by means of a constant-region primer. Nested multiplex PCR, run for three rounds with slightly modified ARM-PCR, yielded TCR beta libraries. Rounds one and two of PCR, each of around 9 cycles, were primed with TRBV1-TRBV30 forward primers and a C-beta reverse primer. Via MiXCR, TCRdb re-called the multiplex PCR reads, giving one row per CDR3 protein. The sample lists more than 75,000 distinct CDR3 sequences; 65% to 80% were seen once. The clonotype originates from a man between 40 and 49 years old with primary liver carcinoma and hepatitis B virus infection. The J gene is TRBJ2-2, the V gene TRBV6-6; 8 nucleotides line up with TRBD2. The material sequenced was liver tumor tissue from sampling region 1. Subset of the sample: tumor region T1, superior pole. CDR3 protein: CASSYGSGSNTGELFF. Here the CDR3 DNA reads TGTGCCAGCAGTTACGGGAGCGGGAGCAACACCGGGGAGCTGTTTTTT.